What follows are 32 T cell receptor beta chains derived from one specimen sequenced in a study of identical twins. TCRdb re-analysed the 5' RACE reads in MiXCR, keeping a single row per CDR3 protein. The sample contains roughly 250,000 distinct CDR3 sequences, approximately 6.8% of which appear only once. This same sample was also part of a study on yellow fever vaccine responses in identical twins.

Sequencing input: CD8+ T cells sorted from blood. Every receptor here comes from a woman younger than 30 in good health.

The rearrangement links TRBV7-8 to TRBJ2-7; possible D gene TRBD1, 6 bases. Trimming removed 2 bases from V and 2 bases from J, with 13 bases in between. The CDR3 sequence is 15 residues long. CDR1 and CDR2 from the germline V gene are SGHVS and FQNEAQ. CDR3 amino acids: CASSLTQRDTYEQYV. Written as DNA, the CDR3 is TGTGCCAGCAGCTTAACCCAACGGGACACCTACGAGCAGTACGTC.

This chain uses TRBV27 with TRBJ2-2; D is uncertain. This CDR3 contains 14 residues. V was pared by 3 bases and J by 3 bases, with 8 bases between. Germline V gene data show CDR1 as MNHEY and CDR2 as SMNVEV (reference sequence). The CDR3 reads CASSLSAHTGELFF. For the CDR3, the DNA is TGTGCCAGCAGTTTGAGTGCACACACCGGGGAGCTGTTTTTT.

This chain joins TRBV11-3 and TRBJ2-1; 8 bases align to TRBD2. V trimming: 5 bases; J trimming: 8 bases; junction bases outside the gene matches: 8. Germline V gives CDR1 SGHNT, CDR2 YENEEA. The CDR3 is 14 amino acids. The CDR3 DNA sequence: TGTGCCAGCAGCACGGGGGGGTCGTCGGATGAGCAGTTCTTC. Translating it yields CASSTGGSSDEQFF.

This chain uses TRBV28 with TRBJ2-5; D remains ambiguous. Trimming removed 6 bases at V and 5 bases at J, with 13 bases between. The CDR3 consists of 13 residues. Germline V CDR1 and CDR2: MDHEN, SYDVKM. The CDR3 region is CASSPPAGETQYF. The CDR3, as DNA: TGTGCCAGCAGCCCCCCGGCTGGGGAGACCCAGTACTTC.

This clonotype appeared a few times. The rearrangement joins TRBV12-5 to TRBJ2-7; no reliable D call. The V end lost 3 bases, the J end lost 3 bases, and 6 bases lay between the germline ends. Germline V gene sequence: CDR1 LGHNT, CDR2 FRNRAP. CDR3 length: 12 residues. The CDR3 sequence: CASGLPGYEQYF. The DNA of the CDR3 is TGTGCTAGTGGTTTACCAGGCTACGAGCAGTACTTC.

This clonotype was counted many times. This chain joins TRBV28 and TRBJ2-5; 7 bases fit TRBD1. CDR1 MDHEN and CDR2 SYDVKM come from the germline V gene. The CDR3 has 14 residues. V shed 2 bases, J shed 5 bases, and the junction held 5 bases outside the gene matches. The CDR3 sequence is CASSLEGAGETQYF. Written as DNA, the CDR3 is TGTGCCAGCAGTTTAGAGGGGGCAGGGGAGACCCAGTACTTC.

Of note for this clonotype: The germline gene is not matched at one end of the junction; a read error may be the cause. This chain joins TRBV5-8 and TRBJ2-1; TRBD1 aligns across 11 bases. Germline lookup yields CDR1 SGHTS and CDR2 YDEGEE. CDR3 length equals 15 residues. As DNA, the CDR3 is TGTGCCAGCAGATTCGGGACAGGGGGAGGCAATGAGCAGTCCTTC. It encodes CASRFGTGGGNEQSF.

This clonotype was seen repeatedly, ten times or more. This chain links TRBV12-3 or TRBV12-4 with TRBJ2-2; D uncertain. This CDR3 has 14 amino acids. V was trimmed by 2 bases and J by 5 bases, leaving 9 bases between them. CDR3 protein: CASSLWSSTGELFF. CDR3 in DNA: TGTGCCAGCAGTTTATGGAGTAGTACCGGGGAGCTGTTTTTT.

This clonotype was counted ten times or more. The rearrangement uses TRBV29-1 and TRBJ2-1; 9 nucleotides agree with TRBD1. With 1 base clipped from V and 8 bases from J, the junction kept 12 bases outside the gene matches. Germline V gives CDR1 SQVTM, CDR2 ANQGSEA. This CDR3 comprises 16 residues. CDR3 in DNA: TGCAGCGTTGAAGGTCGGACAGGGGTGTCGGTCGATGAGCAGTTCTTC. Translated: CSVEGRTGVSVDEQFF.

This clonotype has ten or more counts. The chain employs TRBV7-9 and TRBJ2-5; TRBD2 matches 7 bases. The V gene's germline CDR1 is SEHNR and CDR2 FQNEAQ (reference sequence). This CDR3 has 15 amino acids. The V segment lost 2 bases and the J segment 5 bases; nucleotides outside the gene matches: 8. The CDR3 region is CASSLYGGSGETQYF. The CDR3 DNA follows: TGTGCCAGCAGCTTATACGGGGGGTCCGGTGAGACCCAGTACTTC.

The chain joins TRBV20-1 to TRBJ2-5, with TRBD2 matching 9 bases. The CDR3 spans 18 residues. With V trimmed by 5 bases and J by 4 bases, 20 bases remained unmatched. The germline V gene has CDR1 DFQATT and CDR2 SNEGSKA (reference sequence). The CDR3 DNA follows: TGCAGTGCTGGAGGTGATAGTGTTAGCGGGAGATTCGGAGAGACCCAGTACTTC. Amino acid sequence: CSAGGDSVSGRFGETQYF.

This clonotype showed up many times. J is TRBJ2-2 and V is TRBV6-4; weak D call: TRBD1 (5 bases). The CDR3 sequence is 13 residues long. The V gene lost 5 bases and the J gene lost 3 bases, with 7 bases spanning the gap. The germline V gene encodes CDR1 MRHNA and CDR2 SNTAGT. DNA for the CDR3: TGTGCCAGCAGTTTCAGGGACACCGGGGAGCTGTTTTTT. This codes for CASSFRDTGELFF.

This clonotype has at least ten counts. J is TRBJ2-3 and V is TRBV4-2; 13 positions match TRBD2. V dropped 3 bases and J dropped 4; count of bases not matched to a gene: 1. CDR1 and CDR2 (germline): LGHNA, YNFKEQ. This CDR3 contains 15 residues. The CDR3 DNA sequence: TGTGCCAGCAGCCAGACTAGCGGGGGGTCAGATACGCAGTATTTT. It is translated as CASSQTSGGSDTQYF.

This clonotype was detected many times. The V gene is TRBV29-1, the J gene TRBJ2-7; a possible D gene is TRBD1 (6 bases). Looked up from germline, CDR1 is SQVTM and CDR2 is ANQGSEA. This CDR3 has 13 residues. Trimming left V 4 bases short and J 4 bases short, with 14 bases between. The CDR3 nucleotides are TGCAGCGTTGTCTCCGGGACAAATTACGAGCAGTACTTC. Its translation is CSVVSGTNYEQYF.

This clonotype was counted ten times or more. CDR3 region: CASRASTSNTGELFF. For the CDR3, the DNA is TGCGCCAGCAGAGCTTCGACCTCGAACACCGGGGAGCTGTTTTTT. This chain links TRBV5-1 with TRBJ2-2; D is unresolved. The CDR3 has 15 amino acids. Trimming shortened V by 5 bases and J by 0 bases, and 11 bases separated the two germline ends. Germline V lookup: CDR1 SGHRS, CDR2 YFSETQ.

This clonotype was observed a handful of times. CDR3 nucleotides: TGTGCCGTGCAAACAGGGGCGAGGAACACTGAAGCTTTCTTT. Translating gives CAVQTGARNTEAFF. V gene TRBV2 combines with J gene TRBJ1-1; 7 bases match TRBD1. Germline V gene sequence: CDR1 SNHLY, CDR2 FYNNEI. The CDR3 has 14 residues. V dropped 11 bases and J dropped 1; count of bases not matched to a gene: 10.

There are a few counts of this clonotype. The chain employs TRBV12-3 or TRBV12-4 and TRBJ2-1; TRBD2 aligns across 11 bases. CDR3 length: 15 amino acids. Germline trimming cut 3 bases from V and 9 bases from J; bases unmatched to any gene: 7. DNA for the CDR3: TGTGCCAGCAGTTTTCTAGCGGGAGGAGTTGGTGAGCAGTTCTTC. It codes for CASSFLAGGVGEQFF.

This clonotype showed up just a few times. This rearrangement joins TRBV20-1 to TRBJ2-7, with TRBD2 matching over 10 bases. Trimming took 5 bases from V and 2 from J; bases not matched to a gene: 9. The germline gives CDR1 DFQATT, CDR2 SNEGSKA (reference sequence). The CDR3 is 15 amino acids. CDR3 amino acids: CSAGGTSGTTYEQYF. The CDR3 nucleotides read TGCAGTGCTGGGGGAACTAGCGGGACCACCTACGAGCAGTACTTC.

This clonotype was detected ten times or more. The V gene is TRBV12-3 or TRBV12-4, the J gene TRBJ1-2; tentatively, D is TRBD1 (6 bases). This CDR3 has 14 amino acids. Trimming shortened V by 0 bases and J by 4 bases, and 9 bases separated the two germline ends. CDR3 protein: CASSLAGGAYGYTF. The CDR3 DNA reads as TGTGCCAGCAGTTTAGCAGGGGGAGCCTATGGCTACACCTTC.

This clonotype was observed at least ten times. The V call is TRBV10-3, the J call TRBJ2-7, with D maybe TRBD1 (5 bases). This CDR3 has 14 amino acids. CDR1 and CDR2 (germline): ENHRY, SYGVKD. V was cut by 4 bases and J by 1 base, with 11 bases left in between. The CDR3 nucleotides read TGTGCCATCAGTGTAGGACACGGGTCCTACGAGCAGTACTTC. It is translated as CAISVGHGSYEQYF.

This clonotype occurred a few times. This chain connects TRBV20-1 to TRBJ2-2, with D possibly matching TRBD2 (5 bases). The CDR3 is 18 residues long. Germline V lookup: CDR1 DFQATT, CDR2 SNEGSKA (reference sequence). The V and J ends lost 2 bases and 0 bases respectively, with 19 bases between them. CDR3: CSARLGIASLANTGELFF. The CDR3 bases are TGCAGTGCTAGATTGGGGATAGCTTCACTAGCGAACACCGGGGAGCTGTTTTTT.

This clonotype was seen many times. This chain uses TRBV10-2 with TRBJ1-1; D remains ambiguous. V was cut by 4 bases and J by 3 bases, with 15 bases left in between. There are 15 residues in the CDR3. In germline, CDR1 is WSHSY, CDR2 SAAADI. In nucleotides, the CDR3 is TGCGCCAGCAGTGGACCCAACGAACTGGACACTGAAGCTTTCTTT. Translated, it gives CASSGPNELDTEAFF.

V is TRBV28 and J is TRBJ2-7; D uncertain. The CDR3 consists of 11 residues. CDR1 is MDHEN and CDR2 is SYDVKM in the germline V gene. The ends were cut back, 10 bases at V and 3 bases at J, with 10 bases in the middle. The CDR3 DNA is TGTGCCACAGAACACAGCTACGAGCAGTACTTC. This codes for CATEHSYEQYF.

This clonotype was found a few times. CDR3 in DNA: TGTGCCAGCAGCGTAGGGGTAGCGGGGGGGAGGGATGAGCAGTTCTTC. Translation gives CASSVGVAGGRDEQFF. J is TRBJ2-1 and V is TRBV9, with 11 positions matching TRBD2. CDR1 and CDR2 (germline): SGDLS, YYNGEE. The trim removed 0 bases at V and 8 bases at J, leaving 7 bases unmatched. This CDR3 is 16 amino acids long.

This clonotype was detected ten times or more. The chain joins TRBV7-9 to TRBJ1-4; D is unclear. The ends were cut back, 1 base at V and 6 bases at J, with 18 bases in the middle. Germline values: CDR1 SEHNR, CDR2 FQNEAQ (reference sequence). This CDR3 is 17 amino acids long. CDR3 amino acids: CASSLVGRPRGDEKLFF. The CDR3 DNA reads TGTGCCAGCAGCTTAGTGGGTCGACCCCGGGGAGATGAAAAACTGTTTTTT.

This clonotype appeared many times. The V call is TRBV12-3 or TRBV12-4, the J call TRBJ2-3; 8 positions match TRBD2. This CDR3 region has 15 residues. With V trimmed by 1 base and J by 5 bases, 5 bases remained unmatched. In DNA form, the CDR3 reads TGTGCCAGCAGTTTAGAAGCGGGAGCCGTAGATACGCAGTATTTT. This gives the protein CASSLEAGAVDTQYF.

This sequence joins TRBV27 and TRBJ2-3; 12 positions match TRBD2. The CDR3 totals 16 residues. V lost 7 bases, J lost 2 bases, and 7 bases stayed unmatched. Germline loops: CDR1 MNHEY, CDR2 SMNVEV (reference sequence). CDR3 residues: CASNSGTSGPTDTQYF. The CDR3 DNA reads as TGTGCCAGCAATTCCGGGACTAGCGGGCCCACAGATACGCAGTATTTT.

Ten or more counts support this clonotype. Written as DNA, the CDR3 is TGCGCCAGCAGCCAAGCCGGGACTAGCCCCGGGGAGCTGTTTTTT. Translating it yields CASSQAGTSPGELFF. The chain couples TRBV4-1 to TRBJ2-2; 9 positions agree with TRBD2. There are 15 residues in the CDR3. Losses at the gene ends were 1 base for V and 6 bases for J; bases not matched to a gene: 3. Germline CDR1 MGHRA, CDR2 YSYEKL.

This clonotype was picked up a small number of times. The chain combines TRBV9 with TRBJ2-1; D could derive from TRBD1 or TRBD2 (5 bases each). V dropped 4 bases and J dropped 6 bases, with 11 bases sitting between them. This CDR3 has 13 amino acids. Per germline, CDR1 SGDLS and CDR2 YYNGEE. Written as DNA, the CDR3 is TGTGCCAGCAGCTCCTGGGACGGCAATGAGCAGTTCTTC. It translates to CASSSWDGNEQFF.

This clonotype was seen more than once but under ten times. In DNA, the CDR3 is TGTGCCCTTATCACTCCGGGACAGAAAAAGCAGTACGTC. Amino acid sequence: CALITPGQKKQYV. The chain is built from TRBV7-9 and TRBJ2-7; TRBD1 matches at 7 bases. CDR1 is SEHNR and CDR2 is FQNEAQ in the germline V gene (reference sequence). This CDR3 contains 13 residues. The V and J ends lost 11 bases and 8 bases, in that order; junction bases with no gene match: 15.

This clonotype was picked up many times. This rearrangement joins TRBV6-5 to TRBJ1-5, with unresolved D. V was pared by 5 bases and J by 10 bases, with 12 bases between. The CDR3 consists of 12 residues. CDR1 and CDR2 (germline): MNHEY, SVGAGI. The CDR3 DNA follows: TGTGCCAGCAGTCCGGGTGGGGAACCCCAGCATTTT. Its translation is CASSPGGEPQHF.

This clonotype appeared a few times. The CDR3 DNA reads TGTGCCAGCAGCCCCCAAGGTGCTAGCGCTATGACTGGAGAGACCCAGTACTTC. Protein sequence: CASSPQGASAMTGETQYF. This chain links TRBV3-1 with TRBJ2-5, with D tentatively TRBD2 (6 bases). Trimming stripped 4 bases from V and 4 bases from J, with 25 bases between. This CDR3 has 18 residues. Germline V lookup: CDR1 LGHDT, CDR2 YNNKEL (reference sequence).